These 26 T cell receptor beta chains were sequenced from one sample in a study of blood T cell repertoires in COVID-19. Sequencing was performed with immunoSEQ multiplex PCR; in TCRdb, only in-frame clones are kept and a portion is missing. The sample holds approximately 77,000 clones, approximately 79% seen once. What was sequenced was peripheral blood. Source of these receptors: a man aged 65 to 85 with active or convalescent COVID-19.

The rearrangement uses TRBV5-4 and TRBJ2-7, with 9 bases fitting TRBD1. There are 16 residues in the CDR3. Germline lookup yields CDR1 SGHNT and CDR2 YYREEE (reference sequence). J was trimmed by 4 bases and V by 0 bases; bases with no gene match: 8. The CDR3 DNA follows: TGTGCCAGCAGCTTGGAGCCCGGGACAGGGATATACGAGCAGTACTTC. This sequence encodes CASSLEPGTGIYEQYF. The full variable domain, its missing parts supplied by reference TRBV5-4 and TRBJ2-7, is ETGVTQSPTHLIKTRGQQVTLRCSSQSGHNTVSWYQQALGQGPQFIFQYYREEENGRGNFPPRFSGLQFPNYSSELNVNALELDDSALYLCASSLEPGTGIYEQYFGPGTRLTVT.

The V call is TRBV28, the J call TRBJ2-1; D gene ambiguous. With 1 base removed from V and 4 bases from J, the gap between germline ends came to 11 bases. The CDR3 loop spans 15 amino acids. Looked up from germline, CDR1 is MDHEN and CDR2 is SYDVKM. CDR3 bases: TGTGCCAGCAGTTTATTCCCTGGGCCTTACAATGAGCAGTTCTTC. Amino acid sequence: CASSLFPGPYNEQFF. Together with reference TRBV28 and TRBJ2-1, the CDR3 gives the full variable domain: DVKVTQSSRYLVKRTGEKVFLECVQDMDHENMFWYRQDPGLGLRLIYFSYDVKMKEKGDIPEGYSVSREKKERFSLILESASTNQTSMYLCASSLFPGPYNEQFFGPGTRLTVL.

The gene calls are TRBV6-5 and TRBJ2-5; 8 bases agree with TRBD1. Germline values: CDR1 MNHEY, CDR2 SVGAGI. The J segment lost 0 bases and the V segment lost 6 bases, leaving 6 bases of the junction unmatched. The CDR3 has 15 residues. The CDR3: CASSPGQGHQETQYF. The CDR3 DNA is TGTGCCAGCAGCCCCGGACAGGGCCACCAAGAGACCCAGTACTTC.

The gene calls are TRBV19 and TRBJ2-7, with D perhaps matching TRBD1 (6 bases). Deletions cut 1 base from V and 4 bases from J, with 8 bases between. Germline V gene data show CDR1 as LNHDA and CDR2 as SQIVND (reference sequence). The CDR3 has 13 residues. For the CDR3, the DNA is TGTGCCAGTAGTATAGGGGGACATTACGAGCAGTACTTC. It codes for CASSIGGHYEQYF.

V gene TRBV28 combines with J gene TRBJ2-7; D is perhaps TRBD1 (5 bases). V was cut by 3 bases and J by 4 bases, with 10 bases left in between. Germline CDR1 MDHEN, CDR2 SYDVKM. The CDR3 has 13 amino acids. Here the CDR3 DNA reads TGTGCCAGCAGTTTTTCGGACACTTACGAGCAGTACTTC. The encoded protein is CASSFSDTYEQYF.

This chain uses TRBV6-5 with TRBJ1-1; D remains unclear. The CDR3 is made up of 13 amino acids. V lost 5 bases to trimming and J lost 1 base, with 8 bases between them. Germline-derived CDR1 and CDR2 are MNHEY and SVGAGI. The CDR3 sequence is CASSPEENTEAFF. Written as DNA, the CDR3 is TGTGCCAGCAGTCCAGAGGAGAACACTGAAGCTTTCTTT.

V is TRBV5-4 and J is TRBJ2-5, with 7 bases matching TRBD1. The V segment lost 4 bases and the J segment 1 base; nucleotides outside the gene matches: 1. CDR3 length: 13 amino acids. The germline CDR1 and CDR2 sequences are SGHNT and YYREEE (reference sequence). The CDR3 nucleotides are TGTGCCAGCAGCCGGGACAGCCAAGAGACCCAGTACTTC. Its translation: CASSRDSQETQYF.

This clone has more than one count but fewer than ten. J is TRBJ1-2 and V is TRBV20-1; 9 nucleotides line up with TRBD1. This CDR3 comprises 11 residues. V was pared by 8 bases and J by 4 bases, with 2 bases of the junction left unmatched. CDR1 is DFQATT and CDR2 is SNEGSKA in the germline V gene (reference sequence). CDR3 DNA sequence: TGCAGTTGGGACAGGGCCTATGGCTACACCTTC. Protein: CSWDRAYGYTF.

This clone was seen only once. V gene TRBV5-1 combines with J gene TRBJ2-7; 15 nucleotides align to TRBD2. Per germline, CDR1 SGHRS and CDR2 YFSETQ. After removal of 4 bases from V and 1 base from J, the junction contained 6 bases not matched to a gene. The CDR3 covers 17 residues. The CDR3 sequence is CASSVGLAGGRSYEQYF. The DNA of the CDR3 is TGCGCCAGCAGCGTAGGACTAGCGGGGGGGAGGTCCTACGAGCAGTACTTC.

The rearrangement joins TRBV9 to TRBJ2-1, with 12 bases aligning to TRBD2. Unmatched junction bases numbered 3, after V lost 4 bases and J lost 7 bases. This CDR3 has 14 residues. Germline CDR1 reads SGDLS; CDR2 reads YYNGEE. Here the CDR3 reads CASSPTSGGNEQFF. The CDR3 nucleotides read TGTGCCAGCAGCCCCACTAGCGGGGGGAATGAGCAGTTCTTC.

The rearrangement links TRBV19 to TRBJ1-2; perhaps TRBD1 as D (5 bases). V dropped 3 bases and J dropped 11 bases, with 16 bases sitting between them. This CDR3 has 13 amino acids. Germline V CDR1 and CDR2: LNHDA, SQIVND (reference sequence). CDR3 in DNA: TGTGCCAGTAGTATCGACGGACACGCGAGGTACACCTTC. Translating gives CASSIDGHARYTF.

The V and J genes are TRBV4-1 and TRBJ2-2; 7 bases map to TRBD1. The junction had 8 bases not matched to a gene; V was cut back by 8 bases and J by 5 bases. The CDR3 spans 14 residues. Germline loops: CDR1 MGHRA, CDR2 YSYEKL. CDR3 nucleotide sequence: TGCGCCAGCGAACAGACAGGGCAGACCGGGGAGCTGTTTTTT. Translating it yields CASEQTGQTGELFF.

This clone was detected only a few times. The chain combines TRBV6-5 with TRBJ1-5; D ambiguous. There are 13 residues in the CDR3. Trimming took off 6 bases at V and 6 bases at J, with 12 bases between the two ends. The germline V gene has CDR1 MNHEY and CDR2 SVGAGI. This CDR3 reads CASSRDLGQPQHF. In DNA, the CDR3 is TGTGCCAGCAGCCGGGATCTTGGTCAGCCCCAGCATTTT.

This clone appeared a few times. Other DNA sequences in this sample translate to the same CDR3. The CDR3: CASSLGPNQPQHF. CDR3 bases: TGTGCCAGCAGCTTAGGGCCGAATCAGCCCCAGCATTTT. J is TRBJ1-5 and V is TRBV7-2, with D unclear. The CDR3 runs to 13 residues. Per germline, CDR1 SGHTA and CDR2 FQGNSA. The ends were cut back, 1 base at V and 4 bases at J, with 5 bases in the middle.

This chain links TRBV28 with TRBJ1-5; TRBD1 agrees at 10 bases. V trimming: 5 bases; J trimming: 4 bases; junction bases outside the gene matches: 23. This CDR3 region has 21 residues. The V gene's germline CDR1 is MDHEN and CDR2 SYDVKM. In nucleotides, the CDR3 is TGTGCCAGCAGTCCCCTTGGGACAGGGGATTTTCTACAACGCCGGAATCAGCCCCAGCATTTT. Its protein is CASSPLGTGDFLQRRNQPQHF.

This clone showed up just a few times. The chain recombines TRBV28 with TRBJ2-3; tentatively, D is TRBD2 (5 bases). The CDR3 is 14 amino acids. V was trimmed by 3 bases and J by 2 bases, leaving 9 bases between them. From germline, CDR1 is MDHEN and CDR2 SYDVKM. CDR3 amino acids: CASSLGSHTDTQYF. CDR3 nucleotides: TGTGCCAGCAGTTTGGGGAGCCACACAGATACGCAGTATTTT.

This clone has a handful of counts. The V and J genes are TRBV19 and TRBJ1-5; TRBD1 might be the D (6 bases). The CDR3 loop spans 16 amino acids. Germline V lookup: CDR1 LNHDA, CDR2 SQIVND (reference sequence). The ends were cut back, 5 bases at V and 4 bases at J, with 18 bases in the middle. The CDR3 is CASSPRTVALNQPQHF. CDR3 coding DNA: TGTGCCAGTAGTCCCCGGACAGTGGCCCTTAATCAGCCCCAGCATTTT. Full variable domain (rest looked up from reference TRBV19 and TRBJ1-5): DGGITQSPKYLFRKEGQNVTLSCEQNLNHDAMYWYRQDPGQGLRLIYYSQIVNDFQKGDIAEGYSVSREKKESFPLTVTSAQKNPTAFYLCASSPRTVALNQPQHFGDGTRLSIL.

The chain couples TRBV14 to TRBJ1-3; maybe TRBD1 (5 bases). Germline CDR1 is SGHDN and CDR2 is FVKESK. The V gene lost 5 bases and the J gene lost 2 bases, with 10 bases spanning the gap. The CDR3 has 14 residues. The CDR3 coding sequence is TGTGCCAGCAGCATCAGGGTTACTGGAAACACCATATATTTT. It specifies CASSIRVTGNTIYF.

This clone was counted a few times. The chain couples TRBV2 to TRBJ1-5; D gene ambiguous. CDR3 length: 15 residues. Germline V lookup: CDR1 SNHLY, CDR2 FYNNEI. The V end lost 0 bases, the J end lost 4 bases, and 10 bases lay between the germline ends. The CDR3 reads CASSEATGMNQPQHF. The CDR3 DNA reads TGTGCCAGCAGTGAAGCCACCGGGATGAATCAGCCCCAGCATTTT.

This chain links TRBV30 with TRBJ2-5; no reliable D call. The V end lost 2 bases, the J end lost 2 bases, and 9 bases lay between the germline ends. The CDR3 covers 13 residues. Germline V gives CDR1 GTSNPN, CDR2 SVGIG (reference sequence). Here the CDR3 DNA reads TGTGCCTGGAGTCTAAACCGACAAGAGACCCAGTACTTC. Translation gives CAWSLNRQETQYF.

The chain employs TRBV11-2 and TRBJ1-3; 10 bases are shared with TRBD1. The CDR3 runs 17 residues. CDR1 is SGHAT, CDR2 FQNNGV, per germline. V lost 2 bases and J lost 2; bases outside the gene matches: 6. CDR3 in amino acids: CASSLRTGTGAGNTIYF. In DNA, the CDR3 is TGTGCCAGCAGCTTACGGACCGGGACAGGGGCTGGAAACACCATATATTTT.

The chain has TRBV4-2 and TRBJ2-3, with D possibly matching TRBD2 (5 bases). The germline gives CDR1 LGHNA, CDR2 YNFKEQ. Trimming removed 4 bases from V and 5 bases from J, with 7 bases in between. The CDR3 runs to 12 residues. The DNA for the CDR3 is TGTGCCAGCAGCCTAAGCGGAGATACGCAGTATTTT. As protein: CASSLSGDTQYF.

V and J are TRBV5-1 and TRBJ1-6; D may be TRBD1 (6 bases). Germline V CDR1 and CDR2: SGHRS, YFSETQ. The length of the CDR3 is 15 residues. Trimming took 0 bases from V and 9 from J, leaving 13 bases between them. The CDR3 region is CASSLVGAIGSPLHF. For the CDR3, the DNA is TGCGCCAGCAGCTTGGTGGGGGCTATAGGTTCACCCCTCCACTTT.

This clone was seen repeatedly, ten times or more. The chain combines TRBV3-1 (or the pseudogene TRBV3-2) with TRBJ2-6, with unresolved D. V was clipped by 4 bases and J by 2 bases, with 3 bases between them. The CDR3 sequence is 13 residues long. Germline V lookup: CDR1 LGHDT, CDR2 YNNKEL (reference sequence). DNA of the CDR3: TGTGCCAGCAGCCCTCCTGGGGCCAACGTCCTGACTTTC. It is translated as CASSPPGANVLTF.

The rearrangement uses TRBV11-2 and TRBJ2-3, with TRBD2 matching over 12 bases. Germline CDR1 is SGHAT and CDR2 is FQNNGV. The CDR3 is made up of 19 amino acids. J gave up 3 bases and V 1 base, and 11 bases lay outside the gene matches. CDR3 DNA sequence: TGTGCCAGCAGCTTAGGACTGTCTAGCGGGGGGGCCGGGACAGATACGCAGTATTTT. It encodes CASSLGLSSGGAGTDTQYF. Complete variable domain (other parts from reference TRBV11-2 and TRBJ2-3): EAGVAQSPRYKIIEKRQSVAFWCNPISGHATLYWYQQILGQGPKLLIQFQNNGVVDDSQLPKDRFSAERLKGVDSTLKIQPAKLEDSAVYLCASSLGLSSGGAGTDTQYFGPGTRLTVL.

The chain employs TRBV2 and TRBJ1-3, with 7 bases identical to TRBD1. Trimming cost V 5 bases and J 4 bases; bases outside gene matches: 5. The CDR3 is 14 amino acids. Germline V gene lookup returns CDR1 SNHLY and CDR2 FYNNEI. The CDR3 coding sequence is TGTGCCAGCAGTCGGGACAGCTCAGGAAACACCATATATTTT. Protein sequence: CASSRDSSGNTIYF.